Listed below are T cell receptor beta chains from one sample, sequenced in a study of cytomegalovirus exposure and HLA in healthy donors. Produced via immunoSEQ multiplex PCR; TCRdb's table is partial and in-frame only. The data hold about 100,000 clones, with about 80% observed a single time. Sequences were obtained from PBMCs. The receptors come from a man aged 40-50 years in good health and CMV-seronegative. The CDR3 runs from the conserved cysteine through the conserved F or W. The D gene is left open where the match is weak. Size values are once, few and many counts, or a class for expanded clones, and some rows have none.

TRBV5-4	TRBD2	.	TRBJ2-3	TGTGCCAGCAGCCAAGGGACTAGCGCCGATACGCAGTATTTT	CASSQGTSADTQYF
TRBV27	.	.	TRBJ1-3	TGTGCCAGCAGTTTGGCGGGGTCTCAGGGAAACACCATATATTTT	CASSLAGSQGNTIYF
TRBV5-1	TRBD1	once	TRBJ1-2	TGCGCCAGCAGCCCGGACAGGGTAGGCTACACCTTC	CASSPDRVGYTF
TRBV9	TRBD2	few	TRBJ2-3	TGTGCCAGCAGCGGATCCGGGGGGTTGCTACCAGATACGCAGTATTTT	CASSGSGGLLPDTQYF
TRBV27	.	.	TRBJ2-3	TGTGCCAGCAGTTCGGGACATACAACAGGCACAGATACGCAGTATTTT	CASSSGHTTGTDTQYF
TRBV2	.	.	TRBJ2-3	TGTGCCAGCTCCAGAGTCAGGGGACGATCAGATACGCAGTATTTT	CASSRVRGRSDTQYF
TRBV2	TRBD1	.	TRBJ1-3	TGTGCCAGCACCAGACAGGGATTGGGAAACACCATATATTTT	CASTRQGLGNTIYF
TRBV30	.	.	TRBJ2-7	TGTGCCTGGGGGGACATCCTGACCTACGAGCAGTACTTC	CAWGDILTYEQYF
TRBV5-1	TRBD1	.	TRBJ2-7	TGCGCCAGCAGCTTGGTGGGACAGAGCTACGAGCAGTACTTC	CASSLVGQSYEQYF
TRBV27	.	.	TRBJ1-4	TGTGCCAGCAGCCCCCTTGGGGGGACTAATGAAAAACTGTTTTTT	CASSPLGGTNEKLFF
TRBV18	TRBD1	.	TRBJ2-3	TGTGCCAGCTCACCCCTCTCCCCCCGACAGGGGGCTGCAGATACGCAGTATTTT	CASSPLSPRQGAADTQYF
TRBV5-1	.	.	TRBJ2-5	TGCGCCAGCAGCTTGACGGTTAAAGAGACCCAGTACTTC	CASSLTVKETQYF
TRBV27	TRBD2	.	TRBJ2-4	TGTGCCAGCGGGGGTGTGTCTAGCGGGGTGAAAAACATTCAGTACTTC	CASGGVSSGVKNIQYF
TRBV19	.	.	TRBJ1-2	TGTGCCAGTAGTATTCCCGCTGGGAAGGGGGACGGTCTATATGGCTACACCTTC	CASSIPAGKGDGLYGYTF
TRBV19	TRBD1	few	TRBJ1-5	TGTGCCAGTAGTAAGGGACAGGGAGAGGTAGTAGGTCAGCCCCAGCATTTT	CASSKGQGEVVGQPQHF
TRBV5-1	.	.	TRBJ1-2	TGCGCCAGCGGACCAGAGGGTAACTATGGCTACACCTTC	CASGPEGNYGYTF
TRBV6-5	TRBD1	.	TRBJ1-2	TGTGCCAGCAGTGGACCGGGACAGGGCGGCTATGGCTACACCTTC	CASSGPGQGGYGYTF
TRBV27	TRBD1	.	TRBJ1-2	TGTGCCAGCAGTTCCCGACAGGGCCAACGGGTCTTC	CASSSRQGQRVF
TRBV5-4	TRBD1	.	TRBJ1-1	TGTGCCAGCAGCTTGGGGGGACAGATCTACACTGAAGCTTTCTTT	CASSLGGQIYTEAFF
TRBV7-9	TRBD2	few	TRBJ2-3	TGTGCCAGCAGCGCCGACCTAGCGGGGGGGACGGATACGCAGTATTTT	CASSADLAGGTDTQYF
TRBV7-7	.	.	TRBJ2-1	TGTGCTAGCAGTCACGACCCTAGCTCCTACAATGAGCAGTTCTTC	CASSHDPSSYNEQFF
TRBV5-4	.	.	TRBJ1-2	TGTGCCAGCAGCCAGGGCAATAGCGGCTACACCTTC	CASSQGNSGYTF
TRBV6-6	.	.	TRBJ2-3	TGTGCCAGCAGTTACGGTGGCACAATCACAGATACGCAGTATTTT	CASSYGGTITDTQYF
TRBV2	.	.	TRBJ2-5	TGTGCCAGCAGTCTTAGAGAGACCCAGTACTTC	CASSLRETQYF
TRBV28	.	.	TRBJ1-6	TGTGCCAGCAGTTTGACTAAGGGCAATTCACCCCTCCACTTT	CASSLTKGNSPLHF
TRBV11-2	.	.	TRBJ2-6	TGTGCCAGCAGCTTAGTGCAGGGCATTATTTCTGGGGCCAACGTCCTGACTTTC	CASSLVQGIISGANVLTF
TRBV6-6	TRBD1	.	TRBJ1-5	TGTGCCAGCAGCTCCCCGGGACAGGGTAGCAATCAGCCCCAGCATTTT	CASSSPGQGSNQPQHF
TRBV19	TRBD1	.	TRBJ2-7	TGTGCCAGTAGTATGACAGGGACCTACGAGCAGTACTTC	CASSMTGTYEQYF
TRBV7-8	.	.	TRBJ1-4	TGTGCCAGCAGCGCGGCGCCAATCGTAGCTAATGAAAAACTGTTTTTT	CASSAAPIVANEKLFF